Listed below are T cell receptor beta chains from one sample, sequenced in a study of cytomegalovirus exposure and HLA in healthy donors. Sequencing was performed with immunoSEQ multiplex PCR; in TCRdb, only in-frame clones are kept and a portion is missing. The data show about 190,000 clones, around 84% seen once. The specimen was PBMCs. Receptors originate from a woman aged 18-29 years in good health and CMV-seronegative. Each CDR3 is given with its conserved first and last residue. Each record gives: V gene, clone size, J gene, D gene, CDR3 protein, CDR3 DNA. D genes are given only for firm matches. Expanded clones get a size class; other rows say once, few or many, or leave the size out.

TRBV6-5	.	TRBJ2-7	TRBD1	CASSSPGGPDYEQYF	TGTGCCAGCAGTTCCCCAGGGGGCCCCGATTACGAGCAGTACTTC
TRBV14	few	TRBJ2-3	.	CASSPRRSYPSTDTQYF	TGTGCCAGCAGCCCCCGACGGAGTTACCCTAGCACAGATACGCAGTATTTT
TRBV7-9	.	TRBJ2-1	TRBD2	CASSLRGYNEQFF	TGTGCCAGCAGCTTGCGGGGGTACAATGAGCAGTTCTTC
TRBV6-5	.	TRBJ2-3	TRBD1	CASSFTGGTDTQYF	TGTGCCAGCAGTTTCACAGGGGGCACAGATACGCAGTATTTT
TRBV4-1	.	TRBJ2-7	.	CASSQASTGTKQYF	TGCGCCAGCAGCCAAGCCTCCACAGGGACTAAGCAGTACTTC
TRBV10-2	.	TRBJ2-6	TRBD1	CASSGQGLGSGANVLTF	TGCGCCAGCAGTGGACAGGGCCTGGGCTCTGGGGCCAACGTCCTGACTTTC
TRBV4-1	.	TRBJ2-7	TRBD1	CASSQGQGLTYEQYF	TGCGCCAGCAGCCAGGGACAGGGGCTGACCTACGAGCAGTACTTC
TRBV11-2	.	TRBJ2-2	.	CASSTLRKQITGELFF	TGTGCCAGCAGCACCCTCCGGAAACAGATCACCGGGGAGCTGTTTTTT
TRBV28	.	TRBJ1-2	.	CASSLTLYGYTF	TGTGCCAGCAGCTTGACTCTCTATGGCTACACCTTC
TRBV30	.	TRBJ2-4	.	CAWRKGDAKNIQYF	TGTGCCTGGAGGAAAGGAGACGCCAAAAACATTCAGTACTTC